This section outlines one T cell receptor (beta chain) sequence together with its context. Deletions cut 6 bases from V and 0 bases from J, with 14 bases between. This CDR3 has 15 amino acids. Germline lookup yields CDR1 MNHEY and CDR2 SVGAGI. TCRdb's table, derived via immunoSEQ multiplex PCR, lists solely in-frame clones and lacks some. The sample includes tens of thousands of clones, about 93% seen only once; the top ten take 0.25%. The data originate from a study of technical replicates of blood from several donors. The chain has TRBV6-5 and TRBJ2-5, with D possibly being TRBD1 (5 bases). Sequenced input: T cells isolated from PBMCs. The sequence was obtained from a human donor in good health. The CDR3 spells CASRWTPSYQETQYF. The DNA of the CDR3 is TGTGCCAGCAGATGGACACCCTCGTACCAAGAGACCCAGTACTTC.